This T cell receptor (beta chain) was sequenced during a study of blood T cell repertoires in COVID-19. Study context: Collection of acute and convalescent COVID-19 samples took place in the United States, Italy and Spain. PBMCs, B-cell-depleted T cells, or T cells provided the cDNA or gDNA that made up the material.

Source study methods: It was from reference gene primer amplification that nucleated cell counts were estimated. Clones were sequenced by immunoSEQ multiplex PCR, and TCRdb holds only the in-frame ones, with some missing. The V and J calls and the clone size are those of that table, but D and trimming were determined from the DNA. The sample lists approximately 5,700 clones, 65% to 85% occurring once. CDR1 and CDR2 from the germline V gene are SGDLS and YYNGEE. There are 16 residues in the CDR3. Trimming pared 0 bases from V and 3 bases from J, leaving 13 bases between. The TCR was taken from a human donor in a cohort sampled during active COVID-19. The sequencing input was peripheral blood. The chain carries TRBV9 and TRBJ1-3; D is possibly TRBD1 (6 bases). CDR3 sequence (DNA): TGTGCCAGCAGCGTAGATTCAGGGGCTGGTGGAAACACCATATATTTT. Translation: CASSVDSGAGGNTIYF.